This passage covers 20 T cell receptor beta chains from one sample sequenced in a study of control samples from healthy donors and cancer patients. Method: immunoSEQ multiplex PCR; TCRdb's copy keeps in-frame clones and lacks some. The sample comprises almost 90,000 clones, about 89% of which are singletons, and roughly 21% rests with the top ten. Sequenced input: blood. These receptors were collected from a man aged 30 to 39 in good health.

The rearrangement joins TRBV7-9 to TRBJ2-2; weak D call: TRBD1 (6 bases). The germline gives CDR1 SEHNR, CDR2 FQNEAQ (reference sequence). V lost 0 bases to trimming and J lost 2 bases, with 13 bases between them. CDR3 size: 17 residues. CDR3 in amino acids: CASSLAGGQTNTGELFF. The DNA of the CDR3 is TGTGCCAGCAGCTTAGCTGGCGGACAGACCAACACCGGGGAGCTGTTTTTT.

V gene TRBV5-4 combines with J gene TRBJ1-1; D remains unclear. The ends were cut back, 0 bases at V and 1 base at J, with 10 bases in the middle. The CDR3 length is 15 residues. Germline V gene lookup returns CDR1 SGHNT and CDR2 YYREEE (reference sequence). The DNA for the CDR3 is TGTGCCAGCAGCTTGGATCGGGGAAAGAACACTGAAGCTTTCTTT. Translation: CASSLDRGKNTEAFF.

This chain links TRBV5-6 with TRBJ1-1; no clear D gene. The germline gives CDR1 SGHDT, CDR2 YYEEEE. CDR3 length equals 15 residues. V gave up 0 bases and J gave up 0 bases, with 9 bases separating them. CDR3 DNA: TGTGCCAGCAGCTTGGGTTCAGCTATGAACACTGAAGCTTTCTTT. Its translation is CASSLGSAMNTEAFF.

This clone was found a few times. This rearrangement joins TRBV6-2 or TRBV6-3 to TRBJ1-2, with a tentative D call TRBD1 (5 bases). Looked up from germline, CDR1 is MNHEY and CDR2 is SVGEGT. V was clipped by 2 bases and J by 2 bases, with 9 bases between them. This CDR3 is built from 14 residues. CDR3 DNA sequence: TGTGCCAGCAGTTACCGTCGGGGGAACTATGGCTACACCTTC. Protein sequence: CASSYRRGNYGYTF.

The chain links TRBV5-4 to TRBJ2-3; maybe TRBD1 (8 bases). Germline CDR1 and CDR2: SGHNT and YYREEE (reference sequence). Trimming pared 3 bases from V and 3 bases from J, leaving 14 bases between. The CDR3 has 15 amino acids. The CDR3 nucleotides read TGTGCCAGCAGCTCCGACAGGGGAGGGACAGATACGCAGTATTTT. This translates into CASSSDRGGTDTQYF.

The count of this clone is one. The chain couples TRBV4-1 to TRBJ2-7; no clear D. Per germline, CDR1 MGHRA and CDR2 YSYEKL. V lost 2 bases and J lost 5, with 13 bases in between. This CDR3 region has 14 residues. The CDR3 spells CASSQFQMGNEQYF. CDR3 bases: TGCGCCAGCAGCCAATTCCAAATGGGAAACGAGCAGTACTTC.

CDR3 sequence: CASSQVRNEQFF. CDR3 nucleotides: TGCGCCAGCAGCCAAGTGAGGAATGAGCAGTTCTTC. This sequence joins TRBV4-1 and TRBJ2-1; no clear D gene. V lost 1 base, J lost 7 bases, and 5 bases lay in between. CDR1 is MGHRA, CDR2 YSYEKL, per germline. The CDR3 loop spans 12 amino acids.

J is TRBJ2-3 and V is TRBV27; TRBD1 agrees at 9 bases. CDR1 and CDR2 (germline): MNHEY, SMNVEV (reference sequence). The V segment lost 2 bases and the J segment 5 bases; nucleotides outside the gene matches: 8. The CDR3 spans 16 residues. CDR3: CASSLEKTGGGDTQYF. The CDR3 bases are TGTGCCAGCAGTTTAGAAAAGACAGGGGGGGGAGATACGCAGTATTTT.

The rearrangement links TRBV5-1 to TRBJ2-5, with D perhaps matching TRBD2 (6 bases). The CDR3 spans 14 residues. CDR1 and CDR2 (germline): SGHRS, YFSETQ. The V end lost 2 bases, the J end lost 2 bases, and 10 bases lay between the germline ends. CDR3 region: CASSFGTPQETQYF. Here the CDR3 DNA reads TGCGCCAGCAGCTTCGGGACTCCACAAGAGACCCAGTACTTC. Complete variable domain (other parts from reference TRBV5-1 and TRBJ2-5): KAGVTQTPRYLIKTRGQQVTLSCSPISGHRSVSWYQQTPGQGLQFLFEYFSETQRNKGNFPGRFSGRQFSNSRSEMNVSTLELGDSALYLCASSFGTPQETQYFGPGTRLLVL.

The rearrangement links TRBV6-5 to TRBJ1-1; the match to TRBD1 covers 7 bases. Unmatched junction bases numbered 4, after V lost 2 bases and J lost 1 base. The CDR3 contains 15 residues. Per the germline V gene, CDR1 is MNHEY and CDR2 is SVGAGI. The CDR3 reads CASSYGTDGNTEAFF. The DNA for the CDR3 is TGTGCCAGCAGTTACGGGACAGATGGGAACACTGAAGCTTTCTTT.

This chain links TRBV19 with TRBJ1-4; the D gene is possibly TRBD1 (5 bases). CDR3 size: 12 residues. The germline gives CDR1 LNHDA, CDR2 SQIVND (reference sequence). With 7 bases removed from V and 6 bases from J, the gap between germline ends came to 9 bases. The CDR3 sequence is CASIGGDEKLFF. Written as DNA, the CDR3 is TGTGCCAGTATTGGGGGGGATGAAAAACTGTTTTTT.

This clone was seen a single time. V usage is TRBV19 and J usage is TRBJ1-2; the D gene is possibly TRBD1 (5 bases). The CDR3 is made up of 15 amino acids. Trimming removed 1 base from V and 4 bases from J, with 13 bases in between. Germline CDR1 LNHDA, CDR2 SQIVND (reference sequence). CDR3 loop: CASSIVQLGGYGYTF. In nucleotides, the CDR3 is TGTGCCAGTAGTATAGTTCAGCTGGGGGGCTATGGCTACACCTTC. Drawing the rest from reference TRBV19 and TRBJ1-2, the complete variable domain is DGGITQSPKYLFRKEGQNVTLSCEQNLNHDAMYWYRQDPGQGLRLIYYSQIVNDFQKGDIAEGYSVSREKKESFPLTVTSAQKNPTAFYLCASSIVQLGGYGYTFGSGTRLTVV.

The sample holds one count of this clone. This chain links TRBV19 with TRBJ1-2, with 10 nucleotides matching TRBD1. The length of the CDR3 is 15 residues. CDR1 LNHDA and CDR2 SQIVND come from the germline V gene (reference sequence). V gave up 4 bases and J gave up 4 bases; unmatched junction bases: 6. The CDR3 here is CASSRGQGKGYGYTF. The DNA of the CDR3 is TGTGCCAGTAGTAGGGGACAGGGGAAGGGCTATGGCTACACCTTC.

This clone was recorded only once. The V and J genes are TRBV4-1 and TRBJ2-3; 9 bases agree with TRBD1. Germline assignment: CDR1 MGHRA and CDR2 YSYEKL. The CDR3 sequence is 15 residues long. The V gene end was trimmed by 4 bases and the J gene end by 5 bases; junction bases not matched to a gene: 7. This CDR3 reads CASSPRQGDGDTQYF. CDR3 in DNA: TGCGCCAGCAGCCCGAGACAGGGGGACGGAGATACGCAGTATTTT.

The chain employs TRBV19 and TRBJ1-1, with 11 nucleotides matching TRBD1. V trimming: 4 bases; J trimming: 5 bases; junction bases outside the gene matches: 6. The CDR3 has 15 amino acids. Germline CDR1 and CDR2: LNHDA and SQIVND (reference sequence). CDR3 nucleotide sequence: TGTGCCAGTAGTAGCCGGGACAGGGGGGGAACTGAAGCTTTCTTT. This gives the protein CASSSRDRGGTEAFF.

This chain connects TRBV30 to TRBJ1-1; maybe TRBD1 (5 bases). Germline loops: CDR1 GTSNPN, CDR2 SVGIG (reference sequence). CDR3 size: 11 residues. Trimming removed 2 bases at V and 6 bases at J, with 7 bases between. CDR3 coding DNA: TGTGCCTGGAGTCGAGGGGCTGAAGCTTTCTTT. Translating it yields CAWSRGAEAFF. The full variable domain, rest sourced from reference TRBV30 and TRBJ1-1, is SQTIHQWPATLVQPVGSPLSLECTVEGTSNPNLYWYRQAAGRGLQLLFYSVGIGQISSEVPQNLSASRPQDRQFILSSKKLLLSDSGFYLCAWSRGAEAFFGQGTRLTVV.

The chain couples TRBV5-4 to TRBJ1-6; D unresolved. The CDR3 covers 17 residues. V gave up 0 bases and J gave up 0 bases, with 10 bases separating them. The germline V gene has CDR1 SGHNT and CDR2 YYREEE (reference sequence). The CDR3 region has the DNA TGTGCCAGCAGCTTGGTGGATTCCAGCTCCTATAATTCACCCCTCCACTTT. Translating gives CASSLVDSSSYNSPLHF. Looking up the rest from reference TRBV5-4 and TRBJ1-6 gives the full variable domain: ETGVTQSPTHLIKTRGQQVTLRCSSQSGHNTVSWYQQALGQGPQFIFQYYREEENGRGNFPPRFSGLQFPNYSSELNVNALELDDSALYLCASSLVDSSSYNSPLHFGNGTRLTVT.

The chain is built from TRBV4-1 and TRBJ2-7; TRBD2 agrees at 9 bases. The CDR3 has 16 residues. In germline, CDR1 is MGHRA, CDR2 YSYEKL. With 4 bases clipped from V and 3 bases from J, the junction kept 10 bases outside the gene matches. CDR3 sequence: CASSRTPTSGNYEQYV. CDR3 nucleotide sequence: TGCGCCAGCAGCCGAACGCCGACTAGCGGAAACTACGAGCAGTACGTC.

This clone has a single count. The V call is TRBV5-1, the J call TRBJ2-3, with 13 nucleotides matching TRBD2. CDR1 and CDR2 from the germline V gene are SGHRS and YFSETQ. CDR3 length equals 16 residues. The V segment lost 3 bases and the J segment 2 bases; nucleotides outside the gene matches: 3. The CDR3 loop is CASSSGLAGATDTQYF. DNA for the CDR3: TGCGCCAGCAGCTCAGGACTAGCGGGGGCCACAGATACGCAGTATTTT. The variable domain in full, completed from reference TRBV5-1 and TRBJ2-3, reads KAGVTQTPRYLIKTRGQQVTLSCSPISGHRSVSWYQQTPGQGLQFLFEYFSETQRNKGNFPGRFSGRQFSNSRSEMNVSTLELGDSALYLCASSSGLAGATDTQYFGPGTRLTVL.

V is TRBV24-1 and J is TRBJ1-2; D not certain. The CDR3 loop spans 12 amino acids. Germline values: CDR1 KGHDR, CDR2 SFDVKD. V lost 6 bases and J lost 8, with 12 bases in between. The CDR3 coding sequence is TGTGCCACCAGTTACGAGGGAGAGGGCTACACCTTC. It yields the protein CATSYEGEGYTF.